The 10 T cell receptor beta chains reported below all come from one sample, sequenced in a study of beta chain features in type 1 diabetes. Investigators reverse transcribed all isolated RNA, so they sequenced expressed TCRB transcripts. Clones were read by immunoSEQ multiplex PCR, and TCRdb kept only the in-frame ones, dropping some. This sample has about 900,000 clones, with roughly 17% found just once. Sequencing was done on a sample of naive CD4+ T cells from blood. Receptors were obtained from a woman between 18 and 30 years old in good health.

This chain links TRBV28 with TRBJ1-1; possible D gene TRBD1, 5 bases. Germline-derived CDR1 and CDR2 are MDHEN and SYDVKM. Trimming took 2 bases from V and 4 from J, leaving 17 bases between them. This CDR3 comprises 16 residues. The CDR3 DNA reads TGTGCCAGCAGTTTACCCCTCCTAGGTGGGGGCACTGAAGCTTTCTTT. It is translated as CASSLPLLGGGTEAFF.

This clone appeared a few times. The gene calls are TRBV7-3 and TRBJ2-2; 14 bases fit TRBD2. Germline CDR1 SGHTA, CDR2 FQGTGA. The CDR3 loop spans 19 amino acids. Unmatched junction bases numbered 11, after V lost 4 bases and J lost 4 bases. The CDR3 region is CASSSTGTSGSSRTGELFF. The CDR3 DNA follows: TGTGCCAGCAGCTCCACCGGGACTAGCGGGAGCTCTCGCACCGGGGAGCTGTTTTTT.

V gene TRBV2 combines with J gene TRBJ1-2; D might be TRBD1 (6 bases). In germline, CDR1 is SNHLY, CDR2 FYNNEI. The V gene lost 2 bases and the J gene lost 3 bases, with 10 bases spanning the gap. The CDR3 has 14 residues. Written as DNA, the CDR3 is TGTGCCAGCAGTGAAAGGGGGGGCGACTATGGCTACACCTTC. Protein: CASSERGGDYGYTF.

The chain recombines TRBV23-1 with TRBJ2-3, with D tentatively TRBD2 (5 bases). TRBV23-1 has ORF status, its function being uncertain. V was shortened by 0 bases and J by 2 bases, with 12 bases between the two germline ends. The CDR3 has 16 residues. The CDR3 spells CASSQSAGPLTDTQYF. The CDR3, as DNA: TGCGCCAGCAGTCAATCCGCGGGCCCGCTCACAGATACGCAGTATTTT.

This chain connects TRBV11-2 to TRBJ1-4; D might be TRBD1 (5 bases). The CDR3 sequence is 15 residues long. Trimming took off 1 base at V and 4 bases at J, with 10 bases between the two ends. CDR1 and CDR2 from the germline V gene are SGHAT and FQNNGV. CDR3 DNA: TGTGCCAGCAGCTTAGGACAGAGCAATAATGAAAAACTGTTTTTT. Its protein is CASSLGQSNNEKLFF.

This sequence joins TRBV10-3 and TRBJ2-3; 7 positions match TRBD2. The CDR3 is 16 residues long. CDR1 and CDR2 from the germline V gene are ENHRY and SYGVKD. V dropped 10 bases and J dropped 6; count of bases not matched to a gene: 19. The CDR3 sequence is CATAAGASGNLDTQYF. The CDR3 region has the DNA TGTGCCACGGCCGCTGGGGCTAGCGGAAACTTGGATACGCAGTATTTT.

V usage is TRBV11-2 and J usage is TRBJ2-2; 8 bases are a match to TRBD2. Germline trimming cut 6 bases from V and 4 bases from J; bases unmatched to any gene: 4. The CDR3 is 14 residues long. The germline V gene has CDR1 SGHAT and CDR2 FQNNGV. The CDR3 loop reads CASRSGRATGELFF. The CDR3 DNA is TGTGCCAGCAGAAGCGGGAGAGCCACCGGGGAGCTGTTTTTT.

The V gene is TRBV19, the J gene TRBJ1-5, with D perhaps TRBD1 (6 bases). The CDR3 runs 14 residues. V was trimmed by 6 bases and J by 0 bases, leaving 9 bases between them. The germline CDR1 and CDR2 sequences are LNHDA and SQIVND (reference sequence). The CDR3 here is CASRRGYSNQPQHF. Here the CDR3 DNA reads TGTGCCAGTAGGAGGGGGTATAGCAATCAGCCCCAGCATTTT.

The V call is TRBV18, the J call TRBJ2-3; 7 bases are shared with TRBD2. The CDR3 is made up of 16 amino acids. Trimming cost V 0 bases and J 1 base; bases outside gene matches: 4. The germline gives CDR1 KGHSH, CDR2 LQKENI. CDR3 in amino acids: CASSPPTSLGTDTQYF. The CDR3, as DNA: TGTGCCAGCTCACCACCGACTAGCTTGGGCACAGATACGCAGTATTTT.

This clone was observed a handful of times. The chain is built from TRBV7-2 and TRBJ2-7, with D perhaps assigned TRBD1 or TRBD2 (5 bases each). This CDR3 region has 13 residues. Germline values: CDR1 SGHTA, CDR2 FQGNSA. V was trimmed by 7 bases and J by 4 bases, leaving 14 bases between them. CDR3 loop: CASTRGQEYEQYF. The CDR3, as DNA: TGTGCCAGCACCCGGGGCCAGGAGTACGAGCAGTACTTC.